The source of this T cell receptor beta chain is a study of blood T cell repertoires in COVID-19 (TCRdb year 2020). Background on the whole study: Samples from collaborators originated in the United States, Italy and Spain and spanned both the acute and convalescent phases of COVID-19. The prospective study material was composed of cDNA or gDNA derived from T cells, B-cell-depleted T cells, or PBMCs. The dataset comprised deeply sampled blood TCRbeta repertoires from subjects exposed to, actively infected with, or recovered from COVID-19. A freely available public database, intended as a resource for researchers studying the immune response to SARS-CoV-2, is where the repertoires were released. Samples came from the ongoing ImmuneRACE study (first 160 participants) plus 1,254 subjects from 6 global collaborators. Sample metadata almost always included a de-identified subject ID, COVID-19 status, age in years and sex. HLA class I and class II types, where available, came from metadata supplied by the sample provider rather than from assay-based typing.

Notes on this clone: The clone's antigen remains unknown. Base quality data are lacking; no much larger clone is found one base away.

In the prospective study, participants were roughly 18 to 100 years old, resided in 24 geographic areas of the United States, and were enrolled through a virtual design. Cohort assignment in the prospective study relied on participant-reported clinical history from a screening survey and a study questionnaire. ImmuneRACE Cohort 3 recovered participants were defined by two consecutive negative NP/OP PCR tests, healthcare professional clearance, or symptom resolution. In the prospective study, mobile phlebotomists collected whole blood, serum and a nasopharyngeal or oropharyngeal swab from each participant. Prospective study participants could optionally give additional blood draws and questionnaires over an approximately 2-month period. Before DNA extraction, blood samples from the prospective study were shipped at room temperature or frozen. TCRbeta CDR3 regions were amplified from genomic DNA using the immunoSEQ Assay, a bias-controlled multiplex PCR. On the authors' methods: The number of nucleated cells in each sample was estimated from the amplification of reference gene primers within the assay. To quantify the absolute abundance of each unique TCRbeta CDR3 rearrangement, sequence reads were collapsed and filtered. Productive Simpson clonality was computed per sample as the square root of Simpson's diversity index over productive rearrangements. This immuneACCESS table, as held by TCRdb, lists in-frame sequences with V and J called but not all clones. Of the missing ones, under half trace to an unresolved V gene in checked studies; the others have no known cause. Clone size and the V and J calls come from that table; the DNA yielded D and trimming. This sample lists 300,000 to 350,000 clones; over 75% were detected once. Around 2.2% of the sample goes to the ten largest clones.

Taken from the germline V gene, the CDR1 and CDR2 loops are SGHRS and YFSETQ. Counted from cysteine to phenylalanine, this CDR3 has 15 amino acids. CDR3 DNA is the only sequence kept; it has 45 bases, read in frame from the first base. V is trimmed back by 4 bases and J by 1 base, and the junction contains 4 bases that no gene match accounts for. Points the paper makes about the study in general: The amount of clinical and demographic metadata varied by source and participant and was provided uncurated.

The chain is encoded by TRBV5-1 joined to TRBJ2-2; 7 central bases correspond to TRBD2. The receptor was derived from a man aged 30-40 years who had recovered from COVID-19. The sequencing input was PBMCs or T cells enriched from blood (not recorded which). CDR3 sequence: CASSPAGRNTGELFF. The base sequence is TGCGCCAGCAGCCCAGCGGGGAGGAACACCGGGGAGCTGTTTTTT.